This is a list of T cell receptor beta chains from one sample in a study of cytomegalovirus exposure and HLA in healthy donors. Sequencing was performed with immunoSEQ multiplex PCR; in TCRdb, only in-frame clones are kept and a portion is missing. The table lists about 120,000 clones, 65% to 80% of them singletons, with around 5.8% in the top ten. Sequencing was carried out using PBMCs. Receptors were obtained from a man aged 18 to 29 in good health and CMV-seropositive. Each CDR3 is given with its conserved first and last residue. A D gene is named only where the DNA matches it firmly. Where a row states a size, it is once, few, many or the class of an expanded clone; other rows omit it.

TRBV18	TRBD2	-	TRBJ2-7	TGTGCCAGCTCACCGATGGGACTAGCGGGAGGGTCCACTTACGAGCAGTACTTC	CASSPMGLAGGSTYEQYF
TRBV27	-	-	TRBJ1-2	TGTGCCAGCAGTTTTCGGGGATTCTATGGCTACACCTTC	CASSFRGFYGYTF
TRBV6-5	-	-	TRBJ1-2	TGTGCCAGCAGCCCCCAGGGTTTCGGCTACACCTTC	CASSPQGFGYTF
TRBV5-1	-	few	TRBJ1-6	TGCGCCAGCAGCTTGGCGACAGGATCCTATAATTCACCCCTCCACTTT	CASSLATGSYNSPLHF
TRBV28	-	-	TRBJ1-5	TGTGCCAGCAGTTCAACAGAGTATCAGCCCCAGCATTTT	CASSSTEYQPQHF
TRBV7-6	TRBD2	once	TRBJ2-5	TGTGCCAGCAGCTCGGGACTAGCGGGGGGCTACCAAGAGACCCAGTACTTC	CASSSGLAGGYQETQYF
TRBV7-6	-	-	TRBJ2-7	TGTGCCAGCAGCCCTGGGCTTACAGGAGCGTACGAGCAGTACTTC	CASSPGLTGAYEQYF
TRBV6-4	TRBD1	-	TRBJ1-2	TGTGCCAGCAGTGACACCGGACAGGCCGGTGGCTACACCTTC	CASSDTGQAGGYTF
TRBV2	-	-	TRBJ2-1	TGTGCCAGCAGTGCCCCAGGGAACAATGAGCAGTTCTTC	CASSAPGNNEQFF
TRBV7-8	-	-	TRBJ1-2	TGTGCCAGCAACTTAGAACGCGCGGGGTATGGCTACACCTTC	CASNLERAGYGYTF
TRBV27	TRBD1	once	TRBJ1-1	TGTGCCAGCACGGGACAGAAGAACACTGAAGCTTTCTTT	CASTGQKNTEAFF
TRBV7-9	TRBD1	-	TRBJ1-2	TGTGCCAGCACGAGACAGGGGGCTGGTGGCTACACCTTC	CASTRQGAGGYTF
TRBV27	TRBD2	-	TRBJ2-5	TGTGCCAGCAGTTTAGGGCTAGCGGGAGAGACCCAGTACTTC	CASSLGLAGETQYF
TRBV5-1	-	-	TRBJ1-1	TGCGCCAGCCGCCGGGGAGGGACGGGCACTGAAGCTTTCTTT	CASRRGGTGTEAFF
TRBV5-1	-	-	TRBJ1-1	TGCGCCAGCAGCTTGGTCGCGGTGAACACTGAAGCTTTCTTT	CASSLVAVNTEAFF
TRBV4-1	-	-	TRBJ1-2	TGCGCCAGCAGCCAAGAGGAGGCCTTCCTTAACTATGGCTACACCTTC	CASSQEEAFLNYGYTF
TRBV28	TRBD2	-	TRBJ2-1	TGTGCCAGCAGTTCATTAGCGGGGGGGCTTAGAAGGTACAATGAGCAGTTCTTC	CASSSLAGGLRRYNEQFF
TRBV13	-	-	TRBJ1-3	TGTGCCAGCCTTCAGGGGTTGGTTGGAAACACCATATATTTT	CASLQGLVGNTIYF
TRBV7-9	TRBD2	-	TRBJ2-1	TGTGCCAGCAGCTTGGGGACTAGCGGGGGGTACAATGAGCAGTTCTTC	CASSLGTSGGYNEQFF
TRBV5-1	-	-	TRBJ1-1	TGCGCCAGCAGCTTGATTGAGCCTGAAGCTTTCTTT	CASSLIEPEAFF
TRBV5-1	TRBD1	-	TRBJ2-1	TGCGCCAGCAGCTTGGTAGGACAGGGACCCAATGAGCAGTTCTTC	CASSLVGQGPNEQFF
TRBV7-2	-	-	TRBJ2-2	TGTGCCAGCAGGGATACCACCGGGGAGCTGTCTTTT	CASRDTTGELSF
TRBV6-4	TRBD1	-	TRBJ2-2	TGTGCCAGCAGTGACGGGACAGGGGCCCACACCGGGGAGCTGTTTTTT	CASSDGTGAHTGELFF
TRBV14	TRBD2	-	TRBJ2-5	TGTGCCAGCAGCCTAATGACTAGCGCGGAGACCCAGTACTTC	CASSLMTSAETQYF
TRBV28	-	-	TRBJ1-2	TGTGCCAGCAGCTCCCAGGGGCGCTCCTATGGCTACACCTTC	CASSSQGRSYGYTF
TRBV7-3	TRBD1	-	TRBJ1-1	TGTGCCAGCAGCAAAAAACGCCCGGGACAGGGGGCCGTGAACACTGAAGCTTTCTTT	CASSKKRPGQGAVNTEAFF
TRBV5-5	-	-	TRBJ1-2	TGTGCCAGCAGCACGCACCGGGAGAGACCAAAGTATGGCTACACCTTC	CASSTHRERPKYGYTF
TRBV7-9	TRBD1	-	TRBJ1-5	TGTGCCAGCAGCTTGGGGGACAGGGATCAGCCCCAGCATTTT	CASSLGDRDQPQHF
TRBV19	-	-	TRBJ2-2	TGTGCCAGTAGAGTGGGGCGCGGGGAGCTGTTTTTT	CASRVGRGELFF
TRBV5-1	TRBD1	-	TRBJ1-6	TGCGCCAGCAGCCAGGGACAGGGACCCTATAATTCACCCCTCCACTTT	CASSQGQGPYNSPLHF
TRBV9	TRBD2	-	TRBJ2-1	TGTGCCAGCAGCGGCGGGACTAGCGCCCGTGAGCAGTTCTTC	CASSGGTSAREQFF
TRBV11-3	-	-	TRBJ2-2	TGTGCCAGCAGTTCCGGGTTCCACACCGGGGAGCTGTTTTTT	CASSSGFHTGELFF
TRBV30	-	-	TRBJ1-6	TGTGCCTGGAGAGGACAGTATAATTCACCCCTCCACTTT	CAWRGQYNSPLHF
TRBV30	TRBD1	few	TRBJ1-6	TGTGCCTGGAGTGTACTTGGGACAGGGTCCTCACCCCTCCACTTT	CAWSVLGTGSSPLHF
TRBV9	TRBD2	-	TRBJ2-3	TGTGCCAGCAGTTTTAGCGGGAGGACAGATACGCAGTATTTT	CASSFSGRTDTQYF
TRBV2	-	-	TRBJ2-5	TGTGCCAGCAGTGGCCCGCGCGGGGAGACCCAGTACTTC	CASSGPRGETQYF
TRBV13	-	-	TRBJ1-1	TGTGCCAGCAGCTTGGGGACTGTGAGCACTGAAGCTTTCTTT	CASSLGTVSTEAFF
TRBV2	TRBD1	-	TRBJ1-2	TGTGCCAGTACAGGGGAGTGGAACTATGGCTACACCTTC	CASTGEWNYGYTF
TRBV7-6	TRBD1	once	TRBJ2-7	TGTGCCAGCAGCTCCAATAAGGACAGGGGCACAGGCGAGCAGTACTTC	CASSSNKDRGTGEQYF
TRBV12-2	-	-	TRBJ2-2	TGTGCAAGTCGCTTGGGAGTTTCTAGCGGGAGGGCTAGCGGGGAGCTGTTTTTT	CASRLGVSSGRASGELFF
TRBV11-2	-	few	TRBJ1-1	TGTGCCAGCAGCTCAGGGCCCCGTAGCTCCTTT	CASSSGPRSSF
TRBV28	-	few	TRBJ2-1	TGTGCCAGCAGTCCTCCTTTGACAGACCTGGGACTCAGGGATGAGCAGTTCTTC	CASSPPLTDLGLRDEQFF
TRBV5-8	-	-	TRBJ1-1	TGTGCCAGCAGCTTCGGGTGGACTGAAGCTTTCTTT	CASSFGWTEAFF
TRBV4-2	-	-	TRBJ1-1	TGTGCCAGCAGCCAAGATAACGGTGGGGGGGTCAGAGAAGCTTTCTTT	CASSQDNGGGVREAFF
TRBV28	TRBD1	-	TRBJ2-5	TGTGCCAGCAGGAGCGCAAGGACGCTGGAGGGACAGGGGGCCCAGTACTTC	CASRSARTLEGQGAQYF
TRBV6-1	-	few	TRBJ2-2	TGTGCCAGCAGCCTTAGGGAGTCCGGGGAGCTGTTTTTT	CASSLRESGELFF
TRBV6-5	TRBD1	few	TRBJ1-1	TGTGCCAGCACTTACACAGGGGGAACTGAAGCTTTCTTT	CASTYTGGTEAFF
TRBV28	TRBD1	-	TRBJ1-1	TGTGCCAGCAGTTTTCCCGGGACAGGGGAGACTGAAGCTTTCTTT	CASSFPGTGETEAFF
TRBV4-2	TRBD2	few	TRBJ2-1	TGTGCCAGCAGCCAAGGACTAGCGGATGGAGGTAGCAATGAGCAGTTCTTC	CASSQGLADGGSNEQFF
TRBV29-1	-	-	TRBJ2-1	TGCAGCGTTGAAGACACTGGGCCTCGGAATGAGCAGTTCTTC	CSVEDTGPRNEQFF
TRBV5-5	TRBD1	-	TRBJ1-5	TGTGCTCGTCAACGGGACAGGGATCAGCCCCAGCATTTT	CARQRDRDQPQHF
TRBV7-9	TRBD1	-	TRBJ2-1	TGTGCCAGCAGCTCCGGGACAGGGATACACAATGAGCAGTTCTTC	CASSSGTGIHNEQFF
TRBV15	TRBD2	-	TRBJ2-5	TGTGCCACCAGCTTAGCGGGGGGCCTTCAAGAGACCCAGTACTTC	CATSLAGGLQETQYF
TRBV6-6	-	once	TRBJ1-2	TGTGCCAGCAGTGGAACAGGGATCTATGGCTACACCTTC	CASSGTGIYGYTF
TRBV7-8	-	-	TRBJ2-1	TGTGCCAGCAGCTCCCAATGGGGGGTCGGGTACAATGAGCAGTTCTTC	CASSSQWGVGYNEQFF
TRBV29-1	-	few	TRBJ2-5	TGCAGCGTTGAGCGTGTGGAGGGTGAGACCCAGTACTTC	CSVERVEGETQYF
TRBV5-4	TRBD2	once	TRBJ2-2	TGTGCCAGCAGCCCGTCTAGCGGGATAACGGGCACCGGGGAGCTGTTTTTT	CASSPSSGITGTGELFF
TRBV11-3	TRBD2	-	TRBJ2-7	TGTGCCAGCAGCTTAGAACTAGCGGGGGTCCGCGGGCAGTACTTC	CASSLELAGVRGQYF
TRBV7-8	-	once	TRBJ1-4	TGTGCCAGCAGCTTGAGGCTCGGGGCTAATGAAAAACTGTTTTTT	CASSLRLGANEKLFF
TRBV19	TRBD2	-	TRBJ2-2	TGTGCCAGTACCGGGGGGGAGGACACCGGGGAGCTGTTTTTT	CASTGGEDTGELFF